Listed here is a single T cell receptor (beta chain). This sample stems from a study of cytomegalovirus exposure and HLA in healthy donors. Germline V gene data show CDR1 as SGHRS and CDR2 as YFSETQ. The CDR3 is made up of 14 amino acids. The V gene end was trimmed by 2 bases and the J gene end by 2 bases; junction bases not matched to a gene: 1. PCR amplification relied on 60 Vbeta primers (plus 13 Jbeta primers). Measured with immunoSEQ multiplex PCR; TCRdb has only the in-frame clones, and not every one. Here the sample spans around 140,000 clones, roughly 73% being singletons. The chain uses TRBV5-1 and TRBJ2-7; 10 bases are shared with TRBD1. The source material was PBMCs. The sequence came from a male donor in good health and CMV-seronegative. The CDR3 here is CASSFGTGAYEQYF. The DNA for the CDR3 is TGCGCCAGCAGCTTCGGGACAGGGGCCTACGAGCAGTACTTC.